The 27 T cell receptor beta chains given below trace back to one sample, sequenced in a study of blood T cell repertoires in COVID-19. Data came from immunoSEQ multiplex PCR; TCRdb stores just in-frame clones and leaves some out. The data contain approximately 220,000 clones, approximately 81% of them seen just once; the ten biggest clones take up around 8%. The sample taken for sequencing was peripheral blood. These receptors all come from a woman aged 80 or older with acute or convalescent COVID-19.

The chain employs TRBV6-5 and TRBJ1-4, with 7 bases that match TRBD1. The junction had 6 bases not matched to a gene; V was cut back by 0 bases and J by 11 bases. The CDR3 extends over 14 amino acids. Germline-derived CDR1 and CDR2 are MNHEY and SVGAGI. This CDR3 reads CASSYSQTGKKLFF. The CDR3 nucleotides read TGTGCCAGCAGTTACTCGCAGACAGGGAAGAAACTGTTTTTT.

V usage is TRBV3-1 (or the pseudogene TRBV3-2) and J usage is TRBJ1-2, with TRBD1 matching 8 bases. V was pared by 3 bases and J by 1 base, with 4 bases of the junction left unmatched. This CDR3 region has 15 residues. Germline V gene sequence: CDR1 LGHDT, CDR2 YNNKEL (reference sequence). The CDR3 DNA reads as TGTGCCAGCAGCCAGGACAGGGTTCTTAACTATGGCTACACCTTC. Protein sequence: CASSQDRVLNYGYTF.

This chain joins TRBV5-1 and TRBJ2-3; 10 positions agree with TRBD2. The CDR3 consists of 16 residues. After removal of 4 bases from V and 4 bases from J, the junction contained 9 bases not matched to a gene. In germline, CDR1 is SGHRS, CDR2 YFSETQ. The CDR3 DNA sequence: TGCGCCAGCAGCCTTCAAGGGACTAGCGTTGCAGATACGCAGTATTTT. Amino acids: CASSLQGTSVADTQYF. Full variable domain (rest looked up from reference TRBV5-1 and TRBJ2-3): KAGVTQTPRYLIKTRGQQVTLSCSPISGHRSVSWYQQTPGQGLQFLFEYFSETQRNKGNFPGRFSGRQFSNSRSEMNVSTLELGDSALYLCASSLQGTSVADTQYFGPGTRLTVL.

The CDR3 loop reads CASSQGLADQETQYF. DNA for the CDR3: TGTGCCAGCAGCCAAGGACTAGCGGACCAAGAGACCCAGTACTTC. V and J are TRBV4-2 and TRBJ2-5, with TRBD2 matching over 9 bases. V shed 1 base, J shed 0 bases, and the junction held 0 bases outside the gene matches. CDR3 length: 15 amino acids. Germline V lookup: CDR1 LGHNA, CDR2 YNFKEQ.

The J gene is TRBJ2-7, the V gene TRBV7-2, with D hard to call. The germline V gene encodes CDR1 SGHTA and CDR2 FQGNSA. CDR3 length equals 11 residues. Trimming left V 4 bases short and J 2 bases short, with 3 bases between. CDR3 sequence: CASSSTYEQYF. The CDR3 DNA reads TGTGCCAGCAGCTCCACCTACGAGCAGTACTTC.

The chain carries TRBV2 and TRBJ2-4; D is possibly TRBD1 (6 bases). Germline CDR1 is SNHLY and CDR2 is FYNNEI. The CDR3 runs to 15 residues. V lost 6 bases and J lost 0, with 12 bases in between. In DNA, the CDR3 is TGTGCCAGCAGATTAGGGGGTTTAGCCAAAAACATTCAGTACTTC. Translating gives CASRLGGLAKNIQYF.

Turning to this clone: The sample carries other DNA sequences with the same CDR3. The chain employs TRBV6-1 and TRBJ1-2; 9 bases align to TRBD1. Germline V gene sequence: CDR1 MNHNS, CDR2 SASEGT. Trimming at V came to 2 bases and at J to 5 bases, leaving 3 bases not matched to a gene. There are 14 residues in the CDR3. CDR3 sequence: CASSEPGQGYGYTF. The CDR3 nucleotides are TGTGCCAGCAGTGAACCGGGACAGGGTTATGGCTACACCTTC.

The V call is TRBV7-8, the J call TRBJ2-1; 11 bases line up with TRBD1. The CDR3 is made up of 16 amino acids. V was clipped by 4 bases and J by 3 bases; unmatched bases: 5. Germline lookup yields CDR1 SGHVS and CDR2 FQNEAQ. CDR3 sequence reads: CASSWTGQGVYNEQFF. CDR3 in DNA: TGTGCCAGCAGCTGGACGGGACAGGGGGTCTACAATGAGCAGTTCTTC.

CDR3 region: CATSRDLRQGHYEQYF. As DNA, the CDR3 is TGTGCCACCAGCAGAGATCTCCGGCAGGGACACTACGAGCAGTACTTC. The rearrangement links TRBV15 to TRBJ2-7, with D tentatively TRBD1 (6 bases). This CDR3 contains 16 residues. Germline CDR1 reads LNHNV; CDR2 reads YYDKDF (reference sequence). Trimming shortened V by 0 bases and J by 3 bases, and 15 bases separated the two germline ends.

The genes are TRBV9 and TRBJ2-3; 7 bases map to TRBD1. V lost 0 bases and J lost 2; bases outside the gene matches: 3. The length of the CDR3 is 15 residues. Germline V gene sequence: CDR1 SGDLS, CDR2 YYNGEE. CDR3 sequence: CASSVVGGTTDTQYF. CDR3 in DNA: TGTGCCAGCAGCGTAGTAGGGGGCACCACAGATACGCAGTATTTT.

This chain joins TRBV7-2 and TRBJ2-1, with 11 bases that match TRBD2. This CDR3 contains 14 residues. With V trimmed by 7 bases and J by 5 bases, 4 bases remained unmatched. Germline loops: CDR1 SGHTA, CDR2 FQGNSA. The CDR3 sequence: CASTSGLADNEQFF. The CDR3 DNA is TGTGCCAGCACGTCGGGACTAGCGGACAATGAGCAGTTCTTC.

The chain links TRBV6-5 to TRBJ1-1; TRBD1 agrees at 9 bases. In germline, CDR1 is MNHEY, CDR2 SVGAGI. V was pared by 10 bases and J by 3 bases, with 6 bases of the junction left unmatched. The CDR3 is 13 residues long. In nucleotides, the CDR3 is TGTGCCACAAGGACAGGGGACTACACTGAAGCTTTCTTT. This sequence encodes CATRTGDYTEAFF.

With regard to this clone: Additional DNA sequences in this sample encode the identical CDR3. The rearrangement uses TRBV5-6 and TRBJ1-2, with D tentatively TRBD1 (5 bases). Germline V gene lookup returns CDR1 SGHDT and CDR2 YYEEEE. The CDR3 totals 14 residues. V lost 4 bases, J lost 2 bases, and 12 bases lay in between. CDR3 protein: CASSPGGANYGYTF. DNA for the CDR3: TGTGCCAGCAGCCCTGGAGGGGCCAACTATGGCTACACCTTC. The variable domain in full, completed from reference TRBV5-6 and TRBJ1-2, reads DAGVTQSPTHLIKTRGQQVTLRCSPKSGHDTVSWYQQALGQGPQFIFQYYEEEERQRGNFPDRFSGHQFPNYSSELNVNALLLGDSALYLCASSPGGANYGYTFGSGTRLTVV.

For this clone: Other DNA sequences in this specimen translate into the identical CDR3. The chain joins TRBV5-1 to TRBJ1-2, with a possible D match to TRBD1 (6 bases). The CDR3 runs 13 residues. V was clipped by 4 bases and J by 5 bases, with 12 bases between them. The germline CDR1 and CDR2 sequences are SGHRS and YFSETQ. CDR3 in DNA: TGCGCCAGCAGCCTGGACAGCATATATGGCTACACCTTC. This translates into CASSLDSIYGYTF.

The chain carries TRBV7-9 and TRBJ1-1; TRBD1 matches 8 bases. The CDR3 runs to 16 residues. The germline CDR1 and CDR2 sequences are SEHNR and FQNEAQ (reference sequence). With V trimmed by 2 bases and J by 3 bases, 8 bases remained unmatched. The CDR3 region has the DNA TGTGCCAGCAGCTTAAGCGGACAGGGAGGGTACACTGAAGCTTTCTTT. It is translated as CASSLSGQGGYTEAFF.

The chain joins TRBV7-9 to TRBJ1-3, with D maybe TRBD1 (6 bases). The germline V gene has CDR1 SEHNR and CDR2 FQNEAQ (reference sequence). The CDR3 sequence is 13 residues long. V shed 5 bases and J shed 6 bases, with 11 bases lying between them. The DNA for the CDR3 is TGTGCCAGCAGCCGGGACATTATAAACACCATATATTTT. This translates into CASSRDIINTIYF.

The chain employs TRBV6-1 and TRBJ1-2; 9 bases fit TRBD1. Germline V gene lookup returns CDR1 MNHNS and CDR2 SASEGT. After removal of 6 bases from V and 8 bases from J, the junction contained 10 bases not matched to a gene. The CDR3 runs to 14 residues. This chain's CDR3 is CASSHGPTGGGYTF. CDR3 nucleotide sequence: TGTGCCAGCAGCCACGGGCCTACAGGGGGCGGCTACACCTTC.

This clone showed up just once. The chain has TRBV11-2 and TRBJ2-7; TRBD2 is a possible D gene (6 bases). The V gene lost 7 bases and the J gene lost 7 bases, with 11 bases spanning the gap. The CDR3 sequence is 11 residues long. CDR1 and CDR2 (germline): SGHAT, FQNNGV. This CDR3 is CASKSAGEQYF. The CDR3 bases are TGTGCCAGCAAATCGGCGGGAGAGCAGTACTTC.

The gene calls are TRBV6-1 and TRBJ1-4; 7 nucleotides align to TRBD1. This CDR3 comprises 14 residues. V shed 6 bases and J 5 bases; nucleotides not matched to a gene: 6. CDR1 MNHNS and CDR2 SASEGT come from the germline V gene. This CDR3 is CASSSQGSNEKLFF. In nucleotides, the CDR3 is TGTGCCAGCAGCTCACAGGGGTCAAATGAAAAACTGTTTTTT.

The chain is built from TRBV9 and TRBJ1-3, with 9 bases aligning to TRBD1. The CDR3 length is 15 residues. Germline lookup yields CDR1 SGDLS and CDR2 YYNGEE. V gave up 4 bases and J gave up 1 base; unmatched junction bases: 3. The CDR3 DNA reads TGTGCCAGCAGCCCGGGACAGGGTTCTGGAAACACCATATATTTT. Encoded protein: CASSPGQGSGNTIYF.

The CDR3 region is CASTGLQGNTEAFF. CDR3 coding DNA: TGTGCCAGCACCGGATTACAGGGAAACACTGAAGCTTTCTTT. The genes are TRBV6-5 and TRBJ1-1, with D perhaps TRBD1 (6 bases). The CDR3 sequence is 14 residues long. V dropped 7 bases and J dropped 2 bases, with 14 bases sitting between them. Germline V gene sequence: CDR1 MNHEY, CDR2 SVGAGI.

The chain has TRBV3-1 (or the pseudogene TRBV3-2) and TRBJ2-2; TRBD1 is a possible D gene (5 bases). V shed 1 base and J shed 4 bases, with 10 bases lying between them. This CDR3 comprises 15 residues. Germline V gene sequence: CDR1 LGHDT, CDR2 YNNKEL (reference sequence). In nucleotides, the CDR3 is TGTGCCAGCAGCCAAGGCAGGGTTAGCACCGGGGAGCTGTTTTTT. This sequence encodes CASSQGRVSTGELFF.

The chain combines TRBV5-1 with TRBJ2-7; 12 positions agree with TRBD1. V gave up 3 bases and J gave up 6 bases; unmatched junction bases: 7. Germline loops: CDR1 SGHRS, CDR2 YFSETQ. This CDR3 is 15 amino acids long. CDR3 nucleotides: TGCGCCAGCAGCTACCCGGGACAGGGGGCCGGCGAGCAGTACTTC. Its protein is CASSYPGQGAGEQYF.

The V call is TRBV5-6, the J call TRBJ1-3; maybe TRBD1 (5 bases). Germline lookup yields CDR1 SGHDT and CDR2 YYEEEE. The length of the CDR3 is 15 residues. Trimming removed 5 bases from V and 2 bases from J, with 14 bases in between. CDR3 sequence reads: CASREGTLTGNTIYF. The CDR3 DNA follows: TGTGCCAGCAGGGAGGGGACCCTTACTGGAAACACCATATATTTT.

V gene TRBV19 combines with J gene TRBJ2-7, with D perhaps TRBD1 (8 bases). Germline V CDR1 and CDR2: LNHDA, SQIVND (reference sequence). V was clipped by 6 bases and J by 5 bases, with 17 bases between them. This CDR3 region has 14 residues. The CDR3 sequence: CASSAGQGGHEQYF. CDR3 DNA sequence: TGTGCCAGTAGCGCAGGACAGGGAGGGCACGAGCAGTACTTC.

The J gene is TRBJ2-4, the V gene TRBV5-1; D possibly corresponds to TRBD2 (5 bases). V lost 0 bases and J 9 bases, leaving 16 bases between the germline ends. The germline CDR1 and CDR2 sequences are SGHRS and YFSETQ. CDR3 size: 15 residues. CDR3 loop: CASSLDDYPTGIQYF. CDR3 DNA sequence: TGCGCCAGCAGCTTGGACGACTACCCCACGGGCATTCAGTACTTC.

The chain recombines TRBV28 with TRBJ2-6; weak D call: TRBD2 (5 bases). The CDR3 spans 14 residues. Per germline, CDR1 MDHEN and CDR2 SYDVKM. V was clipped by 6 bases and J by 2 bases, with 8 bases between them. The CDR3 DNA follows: TGTGCCAGCAGGGACGGGGCTGGGGCCAACGTCCTGACTTTC. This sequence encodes CASRDGAGANVLTF.